Below are 5 T cell receptor beta chains sequenced from a single sample in a study of early T cells in non-severe SARS-CoV-2 infection. TCRdb reprocessed the 5' RACE reads with MiXCR, giving one entry per CDR3 protein. The profile shows tens of thousands of distinct CDR3 sequences, 11% to 15% of them singletons. What was sequenced was whole blood. The source is an adult who was a healthcare worker with PCR-confirmed SARS-CoV-2 infection or an uninfected control (not recorded which).

This chain connects TRBV7-9 to TRBJ2-7, with D maybe TRBD1 (6 bases). The end of the DNA fits TRBJ2-1 better, so the J call may be wrong. Germline CDR1 and CDR2: SEHNR and FQNEAQ (reference sequence). This CDR3 is built from 15 residues. For the CDR3, the DNA is TGTGCCAGCAGCTTAGGTACAGGGAGATCCTACGAGCAGTTCTTC. This codes for CASSLGTGRSYEQFF.

Ten or more counts support this clonotype. This chain uses TRBV20-1 with TRBJ1-2; no reliable D call. Trimming shortened V by 6 bases and J by 2 bases, and 22 bases separated the two germline ends. Germline values: CDR1 DFQATT, CDR2 SNEGSKA (reference sequence). There are 16 residues in the CDR3. The CDR3 protein is CSAEVSMPWNNYGYTF. CDR3 sequence (DNA): TGCAGTGCCGAAGTCTCGATGCCGTGGAACAACTATGGCTACACCTTC.

The rearrangement joins TRBV11-2 to TRBJ2-1; unclear D gene. The CDR3 extends over 12 amino acids. Germline loops: CDR1 SGHAT, CDR2 FQNNGV. V was shortened by 4 bases and J by 10 bases, with 11 bases between the two germline ends. DNA for the CDR3: TGTGCCAGCAGCTCACCAATCGGGGAGCAGTTCTTC. Its translation is CASSSPIGEQFF.

The chain recombines TRBV6-6 with TRBJ1-2, with D possibly matching TRBD1 (6 bases). Trimming took 7 bases from V and 7 from J, leaving 19 bases between them. The CDR3 covers 14 residues. Germline CDR1 reads MNHNY; CDR2 reads SVGAGI (reference sequence). CDR3 bases: TGTGCCAGCACAAACGGGGGGCGTACGGGTGGCTACACCTTC. Translation gives CASTNGGRTGGYTF.

This clonotype was seen a handful of times. This chain uses TRBV6-5 with TRBJ2-1; 10 bases are shared with TRBD1. The CDR3 totals 15 residues. Unmatched junction bases numbered 6, after V lost 4 bases and J lost 6 bases. Germline assignment: CDR1 MNHEY and CDR2 SVGAGI. The CDR3 region has the DNA TGTGCCAGCAGTTCGGGACAGGGGTTTTTCAATGAGCAGTTCTTC. Its protein product is CASSSGQGFFNEQFF.